A selection of T cell receptor beta chains follows, all from one sample in a study of shared clonotypes between healthy human individuals. Measured with immunoSEQ multiplex PCR; TCRdb has only the in-frame clones, and not every one. The top ten clones hold approximately 1.7% of a sample with roughly 680,000 clones, 72% of them seen once. The sample consisted of memory CD4+ T cells sorted from blood. These receptors originate from a woman aged 25 to 39 in good health. Both conserved end residues are part of each CDR3. Fields, in order: CDR3 protein, CDR3 length, V gene, clone size, D gene, J gene. A D gene is named only where the DNA matches it firmly. A row's size may be missing; if present it is once, few, many or a size class.

CASRQPGGLGGYTF	14	TRBV6-5	-	-	TRBJ1-2
CASSESAVGRGDTQYF	16	TRBV6-1	-	-	TRBJ2-3
CASRSHVDRVSSGANVLTF	19	TRBV4-1	-	TRBD1	TRBJ2-6
CASSFVGYNEQFF	13	TRBV6-1	once	-	TRBJ2-1
CASSEAVGWNTEAFF	15	TRBV2	few	-	TRBJ1-1
CASSRSGTGKGNIQYF	16	TRBV14	-	TRBD1	TRBJ2-4
CAWRRQQGQPQHF	13	TRBV30	-	-	TRBJ1-5
CASSLARGQGVPSGNTIYF	19	TRBV7-9	few	TRBD1	TRBJ1-3
CASSQDDLGTYNEQFF	16	TRBV4-1	-	-	TRBJ2-1
CATRRAGTYEQYF	13	TRBV15	-	-	TRBJ2-5
CASRPQAQGVSGYTF	15	TRBV6-5	-	TRBD1	TRBJ1-2
CASTRLAGGADTQYF	15	TRBV2	-	TRBD2	TRBJ2-3
CATTTAAKETQYF	13	TRBV4-1	many	-	TRBJ2-5
CSAPAGEVPQFF	12	TRBV29-1	-	-	TRBJ2-1
CASSFTGELFF	11	TRBV2	few	-	TRBJ2-2
CSAQTVFGTGELFF	14	TRBV29-1	few	-	TRBJ2-2